Shown below are 4 T cell receptor beta chains from a single sample sequenced in a study of control samples from healthy donors and cancer patients. The data were produced by immunoSEQ multiplex PCR, yet TCRdb's version contains in-frame clones alone and is incomplete. The profile shows around 64,000 clones, 89% of them singletons. Sequenced sample: PBMCs. The origin of the receptors is a man between 60 and 75 years old with colorectal cancer.

The chain couples TRBV7-8 to TRBJ2-1; 8 bases are a match to TRBD2. Germline CDR1 reads SGHVS; CDR2 reads FQNEAQ. The CDR3 extends over 15 amino acids. The V gene end was trimmed by 7 bases and the J gene end by 4 bases; junction bases not matched to a gene: 9. This CDR3 is CASTSRGGLYNEQFF. CDR3 coding DNA: TGTGCCAGCACCTCCCGGGGGGGGCTTTACAATGAGCAGTTCTTC.

The chain couples TRBV5-5 to TRBJ2-1; TRBD1 matches 10 bases. The CDR3 loop spans 16 amino acids. V lost 4 bases, J lost 5 bases, and 9 bases stayed unmatched. Germline loops: CDR1 SGHKS, CDR2 YYEKEE (reference sequence). The CDR3 nucleotides are TGTGCCAGCAGCAGCCCGGGACAGGGGACAAACAATGAGCAGTTCTTC. This translates into CASSSPGQGTNNEQFF.

J is TRBJ1-4 and V is TRBV5-5; the D is unclear. Germline CDR1 SGHKS, CDR2 YYEKEE (reference sequence). The CDR3 loop spans 15 amino acids. V was clipped by 0 bases and J by 4 bases, with 10 bases between them. CDR3 loop: CASSLARVNNEKLFF. For the CDR3, the DNA is TGTGCCAGCAGCTTGGCCCGGGTGAATAATGAAAAACTGTTTTTT.

V and J are TRBV18 and TRBJ2-1; TRBD1 aligns across 7 bases. CDR1 KGHSH and CDR2 LQKENI come from the germline V gene. This CDR3 comprises 16 residues. With V trimmed by 1 base and J by 3 bases, 6 bases remained unmatched. The CDR3 DNA follows: TGTGCCAGCTCACCACTCAGTTCAGGGGGCTACAATGAGCAGTTCTTC. As protein: CASSPLSSGGYNEQFF.